Each of the 20 T cell receptor beta chains below was sequenced from the same sample in a study of shared clonotypes between healthy human individuals. The protocol was immunoSEQ multiplex PCR, while the TCRdb copy is restricted to in-frame clones and leaves out a portion. Of approximately 1.5 million clones listed, 95% to 99% were seen once; the top ten hold 0.4% to 0.55%. Sequencing was done on a sample of naive CD4+ T cells sorted from blood. The sample's subset: CD45RA+ positively selected. Receptors were obtained from a man aged 25 to 40 in good health.

The rearrangement joins TRBV18 to TRBJ2-5, with 9 bases matching TRBD2. Germline values: CDR1 KGHSH, CDR2 LQKENI. V shed 5 bases, J shed 5 bases, and the junction held 6 bases outside the gene matches. The CDR3 spans 14 residues. This CDR3 reads CASSELAGVETQYF. DNA for the CDR3: TGTGCCAGCTCAGAATTAGCGGGGGTGGAGACCCAGTACTTC.

The chain links TRBV25-1 to TRBJ1-1; TRBD1 matches at 8 bases. After removal of 6 bases from V and 0 bases from J, the junction contained 6 bases not matched to a gene. The CDR3 extends over 15 amino acids. CDR1 MGHDK and CDR2 SYGVNS come from the germline V gene. The CDR3 DNA sequence: TGTGCCAGCAGAGATCCAGGGGGCATGAACACTGAAGCTTTCTTT. Amino acids: CASRDPGGMNTEAFF.

This chain connects TRBV2 to TRBJ1-2; no clear D gene. CDR1 is SNHLY and CDR2 is FYNNEI in the germline V gene. CDR3 length: 12 residues. V was cut by 3 bases and J by 8 bases, with 10 bases left in between. CDR3 residues: CASSDNLAGYTF. The CDR3, as DNA: TGTGCCAGCAGTGATAACCTGGCCGGCTACACCTTC.

The V and J genes are TRBV7-2 and TRBJ1-1; 9 positions match TRBD1. This CDR3 comprises 15 residues. Germline lookup yields CDR1 SGHTA and CDR2 FQGNSA. V trimming: 3 bases; J trimming: 7 bases; junction bases outside the gene matches: 9. DNA of the CDR3: TGTGCCAGCAGCTTCTCCTTACAGGGGGCAAGTGAAGCTTTCTTT. Protein sequence: CASSFSLQGASEAFF.

This chain joins TRBV5-4 and TRBJ2-3, with 9 positions matching TRBD1. Germline trimming cut 3 bases from V and 3 bases from J; bases unmatched to any gene: 8. Germline-derived CDR1 and CDR2 are SGHNT and YYREEE (reference sequence). The CDR3 is made up of 16 amino acids. DNA of the CDR3: TGTGCCAGCAGCTCTTGGACAGGGGTCGGGACAGATACGCAGTATTTT. Translation: CASSSWTGVGTDTQYF. Complete variable domain (other parts from reference TRBV5-4 and TRBJ2-3): ETGVTQSPTHLIKTRGQQVTLRCSSQSGHNTVSWYQQALGQGPQFIFQYYREEENGRGNFPPRFSGLQFPNYSSELNVNALELDDSALYLCASSSWTGVGTDTQYFGPGTRLTVL.

The chain joins TRBV11-3 to TRBJ1-1; 11 bases align to TRBD1. Germline-derived CDR1 and CDR2 are SGHNT and YENEEA. CDR3 length equals 14 residues. Trimming cost V 5 bases and J 4 bases; bases outside gene matches: 3. CDR3: CASSPGQGGTEAFF. CDR3 in DNA: TGTGCCAGCAGCCCGGGACAGGGGGGCACTGAAGCTTTCTTT.

J is TRBJ2-3 and V is TRBV7-2; D gene unclear. Trimming removed 4 bases at V and 4 bases at J, with 9 bases between. Looked up from germline, CDR1 is SGHTA and CDR2 is FQGNSA. The CDR3 runs 13 residues. CDR3 sequence reads: CASSYIRADTQYF. Here the CDR3 DNA reads TGTGCCAGCAGCTATATCCGGGCAGATACGCAGTATTTT.

On this clone itself: Other DNA sequences in this specimen translate into the identical CDR3. The V and J genes are TRBV5-1 and TRBJ2-5, with TRBD2 identical over 14 bases. The V and J ends lost 0 bases and 5 bases, in that order; junction bases with no gene match: 6. Germline V gene sequence: CDR1 SGHRS, CDR2 YFSETQ. The CDR3 has 17 residues. CDR3 nucleotide sequence: TGCGCCAGCAGCTTGGGACTAGCGGGAGGGCCGCGTGAGACCCAGTACTTC. It yields the protein CASSLGLAGGPRETQYF.

To note about this clone: This CDR3 is also generated by other DNA sequences in the sample. V and J are TRBV6-5 and TRBJ1-5; D ambiguous. The CDR3 extends over 13 amino acids. V was cut by 2 bases and J by 1 base, with 3 bases left in between. The germline V gene has CDR1 MNHEY and CDR2 SVGAGI. The CDR3 nucleotides read TGTGCCAGCAGTTACCAGAGCAATCAGCCCCAGCATTTT. It encodes CASSYQSNQPQHF.

The chain recombines TRBV28 with TRBJ2-7; perhaps TRBD2 as D (5 bases). Trimming left V 8 bases short and J 7 bases short, with 15 bases between. The length of the CDR3 is 12 residues. The germline CDR1 and CDR2 sequences are MDHEN and SYDVKM. The CDR3 DNA is TGTGCCAGCGGGCCTATTCGAGGGGAGCAGTACTTC. As protein: CASGPIRGEQYF. Combining the CDR3 with reference TRBV28 and TRBJ2-7 gives the whole variable domain DVKVTQSSRYLVKRTGEKVFLECVQDMDHENMFWYRQDPGLGLRLIYFSYDVKMKEKGDIPEGYSVSREKKERFSLILESASTNQTSMYLCASGPIRGEQYFGPGTRLTVT.

This clone appeared once. This chain uses TRBV5-1 with TRBJ2-1, with D tentatively TRBD2 (6 bases). CDR1 SGHRS and CDR2 YFSETQ come from the germline V gene. This CDR3 spans 16 amino acids. The V end was cut by 0 bases, the J end by 4 bases, with 14 bases between. The CDR3 reads CASSLGLDPQYNEQFF. Written as DNA, the CDR3 is TGCGCCAGCAGCTTGGGACTAGACCCCCAATACAATGAGCAGTTCTTC. Combining the CDR3 with reference TRBV5-1 and TRBJ2-1 gives the whole variable domain KAGVTQTPRYLIKTRGQQVTLSCSPISGHRSVSWYQQTPGQGLQFLFEYFSETQRNKGNFPGRFSGRQFSNSRSEMNVSTLELGDSALYLCASSLGLDPQYNEQFFGPGTRLTVL.

Here the CDR3 reads CASSPLSGAADTQYF. The CDR3 DNA is TGTGCCAGCAGCCCCCTTTCGGGAGCGGCGGATACGCAGTATTTT. The rearrangement links TRBV5-4 to TRBJ2-3; D might be TRBD2 (6 bases). Trimming shortened V by 4 bases and J by 6 bases, and 18 bases separated the two germline ends. CDR3 size: 15 residues. Germline V CDR1 and CDR2: SGHNT, YYREEE (reference sequence).

The table lists this clone with many counts. Other DNA sequences from this sample encode an identical CDR3 as well. V gene TRBV18 combines with J gene TRBJ2-5, with no clear D. CDR3 length equals 11 residues. Germline assignment: CDR1 KGHSH and CDR2 LQKENI. V dropped 2 bases and J dropped 3 bases, with 1 base sitting between them. This chain's CDR3 is CASSPKETQYF. CDR3 bases: TGTGCCAGCTCACCAAAAGAGACCCAGTACTTC.

The V call is TRBV7-2, the J call TRBJ2-1; D unresolved. Germline V gives CDR1 SGHTA, CDR2 FQGNSA. This CDR3 has 13 residues. The germline V and J ends were trimmed by 2 bases and 3 bases, with 5 bases remaining between them. CDR3 protein: CASSLNGYNEQFF. The CDR3 DNA reads TGTGCCAGCAGCTTAAACGGCTACAATGAGCAGTTCTTC.

On this clone itself: Other DNA sequences in this specimen translate into the identical CDR3. The chain combines TRBV9 with TRBJ2-7, with TRBD2 matching over 11 bases. This CDR3 spans 14 amino acids. Per the germline V gene, CDR1 is SGDLS and CDR2 is YYNGEE. Germline trimming cut 3 bases from V and 3 bases from J; bases unmatched to any gene: 2. The CDR3 protein is CASSAGTSGYEQYF. The CDR3 nucleotides are TGTGCCAGCAGCGCGGGGACTAGCGGCTACGAGCAGTACTTC.

The chain carries TRBV29-1 and TRBJ2-1; the D gene is possibly TRBD2 (5 bases). CDR3 size: 15 residues. Trimming removed 6 bases from V and 8 bases from J, with 23 bases in between. Germline-derived CDR1 and CDR2 are SQVTM and ANQGSEA. The CDR3 sequence: CSVLPRLALVDEQFF. The CDR3 DNA reads TGCAGCGTCTTGCCGAGGCTAGCTCTAGTCGATGAGCAGTTCTTC.

This rearrangement joins TRBV7-8 to TRBJ2-2, with D possibly matching TRBD2 (6 bases). Germline V lookup: CDR1 SGHVS, CDR2 FQNEAQ. There are 13 residues in the CDR3. The V gene lost 2 bases and the J gene lost 6 bases, with 7 bases spanning the gap. The CDR3 region is CASSLWEAGELFF. The CDR3 DNA sequence: TGTGCCAGCAGCTTATGGGAGGCCGGGGAGCTGTTTTTT.

This chain links TRBV9 with TRBJ1-4; 8 bases are shared with TRBD1. CDR1 is SGDLS and CDR2 is YYNGEE in the germline V gene. The CDR3 has 19 residues. Trimming at V came to 4 bases and at J to 8 bases, leaving 22 bases not matched to a gene. The CDR3 is CASSPNPPTGDYGEEKLFF. In DNA, the CDR3 is TGTGCCAGCAGCCCGAATCCCCCGACAGGGGACTACGGAGAAGAAAAACTGTTTTTT.

The chain uses TRBV10-3 and TRBJ1-1; D is possibly TRBD1 (6 bases). V lost 10 bases to trimming and J lost 7 bases, with 19 bases between them. Germline V lookup: CDR1 ENHRY, CDR2 SYGVKD. This CDR3 is built from 13 residues. The chain's CDR3 is CASALGLDSEAFF. CDR3 nucleotide sequence: TGTGCCAGCGCCTTAGGACTGGACAGTGAAGCTTTCTTT.

The gene calls are TRBV27 and TRBJ2-7; D unresolved. Germline V gives CDR1 MNHEY, CDR2 SMNVEV (reference sequence). This CDR3 spans 14 amino acids. Trimming removed 8 bases at V and 2 bases at J, with 16 bases between. The CDR3 loop is CASSLGRTTYEQYF. CDR3 coding DNA: TGTGCCAGCTCGCTCGGACGCACTACCTACGAGCAGTACTTC.